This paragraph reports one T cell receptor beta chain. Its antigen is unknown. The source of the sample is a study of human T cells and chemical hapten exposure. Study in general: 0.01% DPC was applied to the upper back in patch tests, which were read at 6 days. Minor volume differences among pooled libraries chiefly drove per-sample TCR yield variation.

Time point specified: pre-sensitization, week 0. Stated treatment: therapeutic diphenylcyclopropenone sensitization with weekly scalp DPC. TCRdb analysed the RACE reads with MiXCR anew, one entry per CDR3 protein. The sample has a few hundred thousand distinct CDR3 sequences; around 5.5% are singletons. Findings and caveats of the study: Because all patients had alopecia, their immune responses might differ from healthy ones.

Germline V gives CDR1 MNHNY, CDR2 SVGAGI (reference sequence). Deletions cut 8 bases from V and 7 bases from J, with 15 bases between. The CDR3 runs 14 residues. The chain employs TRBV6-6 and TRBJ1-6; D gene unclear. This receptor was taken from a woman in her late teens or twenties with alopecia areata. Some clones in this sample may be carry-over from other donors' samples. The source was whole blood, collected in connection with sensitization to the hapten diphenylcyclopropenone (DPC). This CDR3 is CASGLAWENSPLHF. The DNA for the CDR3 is TGTGCCAGCGGACTTGCCTGGGAAAATTCACCCCTCCACTTT.